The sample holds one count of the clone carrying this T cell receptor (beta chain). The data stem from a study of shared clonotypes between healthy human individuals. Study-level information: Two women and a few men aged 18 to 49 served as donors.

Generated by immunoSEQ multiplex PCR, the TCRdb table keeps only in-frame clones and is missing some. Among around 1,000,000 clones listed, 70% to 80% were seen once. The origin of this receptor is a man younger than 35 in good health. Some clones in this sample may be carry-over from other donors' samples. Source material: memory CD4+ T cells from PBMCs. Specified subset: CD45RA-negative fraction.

CDR3: CATSRGRWETQYF. The CDR3 nucleotides are TGTGCCACCAGCAGGGGGCGCTGGGAGACCCAGTACTTC. The gene calls are TRBV15 and TRBJ2-5, with D perhaps TRBD1 (5 bases). V dropped 3 bases and J dropped 5 bases, with 10 bases sitting between them. The length of the CDR3 is 13 residues. CDR1 is LNHNV, CDR2 YYDKDF, per germline (reference sequence).